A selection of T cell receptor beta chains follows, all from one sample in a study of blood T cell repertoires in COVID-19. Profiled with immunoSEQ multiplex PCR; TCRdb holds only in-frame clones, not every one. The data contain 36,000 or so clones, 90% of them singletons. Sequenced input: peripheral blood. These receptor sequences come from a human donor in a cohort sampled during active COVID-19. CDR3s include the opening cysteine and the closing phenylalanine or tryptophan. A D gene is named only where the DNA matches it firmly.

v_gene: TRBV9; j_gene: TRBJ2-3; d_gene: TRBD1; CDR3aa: CASSVDGTGVQYF
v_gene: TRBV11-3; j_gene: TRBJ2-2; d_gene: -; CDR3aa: CASSQNTGELFF
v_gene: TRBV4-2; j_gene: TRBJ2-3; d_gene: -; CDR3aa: CASSQGSNGNTDTQYF
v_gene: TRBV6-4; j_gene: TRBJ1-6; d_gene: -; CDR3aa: CATRDTNGNSPLHF
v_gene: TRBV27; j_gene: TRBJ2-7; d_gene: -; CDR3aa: CASAPAAGVGYEQYF
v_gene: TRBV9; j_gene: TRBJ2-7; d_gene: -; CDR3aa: CASSVGWAGEYEQYF
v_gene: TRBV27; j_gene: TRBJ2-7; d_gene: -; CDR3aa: CASSPRARRGEQYF
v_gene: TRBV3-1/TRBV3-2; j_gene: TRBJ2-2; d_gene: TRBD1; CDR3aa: CASSQAWGRGTGELFF
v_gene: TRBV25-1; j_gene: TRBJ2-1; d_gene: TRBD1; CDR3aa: CASSPGTGGRNEQFF
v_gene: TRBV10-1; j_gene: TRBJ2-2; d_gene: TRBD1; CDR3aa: CASSDGTGGASGELFF
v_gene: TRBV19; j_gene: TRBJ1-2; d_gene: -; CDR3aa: CASSIGGQGSVYGYTF
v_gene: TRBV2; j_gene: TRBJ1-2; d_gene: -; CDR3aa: CASSDRYGYTF
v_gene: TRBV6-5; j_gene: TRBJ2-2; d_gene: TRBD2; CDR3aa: CASSYGLAGSTGELFF
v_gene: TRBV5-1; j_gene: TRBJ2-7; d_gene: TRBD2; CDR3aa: CASSSGFGLAGVGEQYF
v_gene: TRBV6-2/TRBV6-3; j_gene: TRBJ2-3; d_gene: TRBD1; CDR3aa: CASSTRQGSSTDTQYF
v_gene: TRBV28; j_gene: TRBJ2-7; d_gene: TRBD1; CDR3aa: CASRVTGGSYEQYF
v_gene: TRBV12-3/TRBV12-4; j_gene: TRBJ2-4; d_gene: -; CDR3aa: CASSIQGNIQYF
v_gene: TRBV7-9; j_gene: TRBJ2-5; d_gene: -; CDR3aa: CASRQSVRETQYF
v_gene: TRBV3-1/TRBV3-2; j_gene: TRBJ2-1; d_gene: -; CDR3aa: CASSQDRGRSYNEQFF
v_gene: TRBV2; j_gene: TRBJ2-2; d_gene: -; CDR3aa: CATRPAANTGELFF
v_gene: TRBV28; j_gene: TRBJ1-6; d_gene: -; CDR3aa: CASSLNTSPLHF
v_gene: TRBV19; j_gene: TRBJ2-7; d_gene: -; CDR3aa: CASSRLRDYEQYF
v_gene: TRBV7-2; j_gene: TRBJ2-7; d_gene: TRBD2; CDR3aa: CASSLRLAGGPHEQYF
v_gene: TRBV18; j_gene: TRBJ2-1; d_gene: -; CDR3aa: CASSPLLAKNNNEQFF
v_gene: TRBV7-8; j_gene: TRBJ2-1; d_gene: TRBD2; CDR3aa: CASSFTRLAVNEQFF
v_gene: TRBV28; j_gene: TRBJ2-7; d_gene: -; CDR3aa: CASSLKTNSYEQYF
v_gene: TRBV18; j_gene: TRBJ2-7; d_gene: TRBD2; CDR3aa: CASSPLAGGQDEQYF
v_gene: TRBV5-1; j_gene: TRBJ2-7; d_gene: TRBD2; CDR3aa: CASSLAGGSYEQYF
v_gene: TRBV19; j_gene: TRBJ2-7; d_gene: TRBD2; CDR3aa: CASSIGLAGGEQYF
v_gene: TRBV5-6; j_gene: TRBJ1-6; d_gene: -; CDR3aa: CASSFRQNYNSPLHF
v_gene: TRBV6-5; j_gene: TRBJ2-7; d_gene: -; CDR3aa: CASSYRRQNYEQYF
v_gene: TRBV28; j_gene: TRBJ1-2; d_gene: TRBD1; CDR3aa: CASSLTRGYGYTF
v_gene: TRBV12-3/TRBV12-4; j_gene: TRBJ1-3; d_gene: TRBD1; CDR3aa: CASRPGGGNTIYF
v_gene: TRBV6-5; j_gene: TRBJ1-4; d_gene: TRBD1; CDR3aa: CASSYFYRGANEKLFF
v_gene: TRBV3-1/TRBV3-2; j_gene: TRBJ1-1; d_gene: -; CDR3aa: CASSQVAQGEAFF
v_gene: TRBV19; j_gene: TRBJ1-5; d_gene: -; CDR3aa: CASSIVAGKSNQPQHF
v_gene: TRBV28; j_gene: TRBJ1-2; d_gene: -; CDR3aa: CASSLTRGDYGYTF
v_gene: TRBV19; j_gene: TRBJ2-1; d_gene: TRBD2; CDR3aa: CARAGDPNEQFF
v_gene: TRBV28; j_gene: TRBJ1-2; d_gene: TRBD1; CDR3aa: CASSLSPGQNYGYTF
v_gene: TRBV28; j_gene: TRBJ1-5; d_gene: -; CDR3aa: CASRPGQPNQPQHF
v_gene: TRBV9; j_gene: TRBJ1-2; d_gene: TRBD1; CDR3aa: CASSAGQGPKVGGYTF
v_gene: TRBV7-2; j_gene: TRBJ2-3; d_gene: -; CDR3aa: CASSVAGGMGGTQYF
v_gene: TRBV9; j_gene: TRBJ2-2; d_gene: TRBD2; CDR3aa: CASSAGSAGGPGELFF
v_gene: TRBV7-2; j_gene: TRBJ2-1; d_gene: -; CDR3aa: CASSLAGNSLGPSSYNEQFF
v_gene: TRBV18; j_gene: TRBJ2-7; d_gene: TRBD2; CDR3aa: CASSPASLAGGTYEQYF
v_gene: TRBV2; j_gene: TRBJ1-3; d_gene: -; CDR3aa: CASRVRHGGRSGNTIYF
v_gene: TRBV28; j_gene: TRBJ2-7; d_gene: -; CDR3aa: CASSLLSEQYF
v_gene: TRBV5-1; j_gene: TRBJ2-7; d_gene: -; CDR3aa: CASSLDGNYEQYF
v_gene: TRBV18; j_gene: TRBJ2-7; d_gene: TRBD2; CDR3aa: CASSLLTLAGGRHEQYF
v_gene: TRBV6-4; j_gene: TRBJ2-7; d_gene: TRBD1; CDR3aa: CASSVGTGTGNEQYF
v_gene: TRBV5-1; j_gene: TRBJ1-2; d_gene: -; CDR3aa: CASSLPGLNYGYTF
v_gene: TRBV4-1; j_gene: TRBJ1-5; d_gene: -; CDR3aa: CASSQASATTQPQHF
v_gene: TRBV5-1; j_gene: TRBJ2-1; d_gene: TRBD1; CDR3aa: CASSSIQGANEQFF
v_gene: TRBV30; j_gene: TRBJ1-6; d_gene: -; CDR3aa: CAWSGEYNSPLHF
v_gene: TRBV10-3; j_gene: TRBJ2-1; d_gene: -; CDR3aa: CAISESPSASSYNEQFF